What follows are 27 T cell receptor beta chains derived from one specimen sequenced in a study of shared clonotypes between healthy human individuals. In the naive CD8 group, cells lacked CD45RO and were positively selected for CCR7, so terminally differentiated effector memory CD45RA+ cells were left out. Produced via immunoSEQ multiplex PCR; TCRdb's table is partial and in-frame only. The repertoire holds nearly 2 million clones, roughly 94% seen once, with less than 1.5% in the top ten. The sequenced sample was naive CD8+ T cells sorted from blood. The receptors come from a man aged 18 to 30 in good health.

The rearrangement links TRBV10-3 to TRBJ2-1; 7 bases match TRBD2. The CDR3 has 16 residues. Germline CDR1 and CDR2: ENHRY and SYGVKD. The V gene end was trimmed by 3 bases and the J gene end by 4 bases; junction bases not matched to a gene: 9. The CDR3 loop is CAISDPGLGAYNEQFF. The CDR3 region has the DNA TGTGCCATCAGTGACCCAGGACTAGGAGCATACAATGAGCAGTTCTTC.

A word on this clone: Other DNA sequences in this sample translate to the same CDR3. The chain has TRBV6-5 and TRBJ2-2, with D perhaps TRBD1 or TRBD2 (5 bases each). V shed 0 bases and J shed 6 bases, with 8 bases lying between them. Germline loops: CDR1 MNHEY, CDR2 SVGAGI. The CDR3 loop spans 14 amino acids. In DNA form, the CDR3 reads TGTGCCAGCAGTTACTCTCAGGGACCCGGGGAGCTGTTTTTT. Translating gives CASSYSQGPGELFF.

The chain carries TRBV6-1 and TRBJ1-1; maybe TRBD1 (5 bases). The CDR3 runs 13 residues. Trimming took 11 bases from V and 4 from J, leaving 17 bases between them. Germline-derived CDR1 and CDR2 are MNHNS and SASEGT. DNA of the CDR3: TGTGCCCTTGGGGCAGGGCTGGGCACTGAAGCTTTCTTT. Translating gives CALGAGLGTEAFF.

With regard to this clone: The same CDR3 can be traced to other DNA sequences in this sample. This rearrangement joins TRBV4-3 to TRBJ2-2; TRBD1 aligns across 10 bases. Germline CDR1 reads LGHNA; CDR2 reads YSLEER. The CDR3 is 15 amino acids. Unmatched junction bases numbered 2, after V lost 1 base and J lost 6 bases. The CDR3 bases are TGCGCCAGCAGCCAAGGACAGGGGGCCGCCGGGGAGCTGTTTTTT. Its translation: CASSQGQGAAGELFF.

About this clone itself: The same CDR3 arises from other DNA sequences in this sample as well. The chain recombines TRBV6-5 with TRBJ1-2; the D gene is possibly TRBD1 (5 bases). V was clipped by 0 bases and J by 8 bases, with 10 bases between them. The CDR3 totals 13 residues. The germline V gene encodes CDR1 MNHEY and CDR2 SVGAGI. The DNA of the CDR3 is TGTGCCAGCAGTTACTCGACCGGGGCCGGCTACACCTTC. This encodes CASSYSTGAGYTF.

This sequence joins TRBV4-1 and TRBJ2-3; 10 bases align to TRBD2. The J segment lost 0 bases and the V segment lost 0 bases, leaving 9 bases of the junction unmatched. This CDR3 is 19 amino acids long. The germline V gene encodes CDR1 MGHRA and CDR2 YSYEKL. The CDR3 here is CASSQEPNSGGFSTDTQYF. CDR3 nucleotide sequence: TGCGCCAGCAGCCAAGAACCCAATAGCGGGGGGTTTAGCACAGATACGCAGTATTTT.

CDR3 in DNA: TGTGCCAGCAGCTTAGAGGCCCCCGGGACCAATGAGCAGTTCTTC. Its translation: CASSLEAPGTNEQFF. The chain links TRBV11-2 to TRBJ2-1; perhaps D is TRBD1 or TRBD2 (5 bases each). The V and J ends lost 0 bases and 6 bases respectively, with 12 bases between them. Germline lookup yields CDR1 SGHAT and CDR2 FQNNGV. The CDR3 sequence is 15 residues long.

In regard to this clone: Mismatch with germline at one junction end may stem from a read error. The sample holds other DNA sequences that translate to the same CDR3. The rearrangement joins TRBV9 to TRBJ2-1; D not certain. The CDR3 spans 13 residues. From germline, CDR1 is SGDLS and CDR2 YYNGEE. CDR3 sequence (DNA): TGTGCCAGCAGTGTAGAGTCCTACAATGAGCAGTTCTTC. This encodes CASSVESYNEQFF.

The V gene is TRBV10-2, the J gene TRBJ2-1, with a tentative D call TRBD2 (6 bases). V lost 8 bases and J 6 bases, leaving 14 bases between the germline ends. The CDR3 length is 13 residues. From germline, CDR1 is WSHSY and CDR2 SAAADI. The DNA of the CDR3 is TGCGCCAGCTGTCCCGGGAGCGCCAATGAGCAGTTCTTC. Translation: CASCPGSANEQFF.

This clone appeared a single time. This rearrangement joins TRBV6-6 to TRBJ1-5, with D uncertain. This CDR3 region has 14 residues. Germline values: CDR1 MNHNY, CDR2 SVGAGI (reference sequence). V was pared by 7 bases and J by 3 bases, with 13 bases between. Here the CDR3 reads CASTPLHANQPQHF. As DNA, the CDR3 is TGTGCCAGCACCCCCTTGCATGCCAATCAGCCCCAGCATTTT.

The CDR3 loop reads CASSRVTGGELFF. CDR3 bases: TGCGCCAGCAGCCGAGTTACGGGCGGGGAGCTGTTTTTT. The gene calls are TRBV4-3 and TRBJ2-2; unclear D gene. The CDR3 consists of 13 residues. Trimming left V 4 bases short and J 7 bases short, with 10 bases between. From germline, CDR1 is LGHNA and CDR2 YSLEER.

V and J are TRBV28 and TRBJ2-7; TRBD2 agrees at 8 bases. CDR1 MDHEN and CDR2 SYDVKM come from the germline V gene. This CDR3 spans 13 amino acids. The junction had 3 bases not matched to a gene; V was cut back by 2 bases and J by 6 bases. CDR3: CASSLAGGGEQYF. The CDR3 nucleotides read TGTGCCAGCAGTTTAGCGGGGGGAGGCGAGCAGTACTTC.

Worth noting for this clone: An end of the junction differs from the germline gene, which may be a read error. This chain uses TRBV30 with TRBJ2-7; D is perhaps TRBD1 (5 bases). The CDR3 contains 11 residues. Germline CDR1 is GTSNPN and CDR2 is SVGIG (reference sequence). CDR3 in amino acids: CAGAFSARFAF. In DNA, the CDR3 is TGTGCCGGGGCCTTCTCCGCTCGATTTGCCTTC.

The V and J genes are TRBV11-2 and TRBJ1-1; D unresolved. Germline CDR1 and CDR2: SGHAT and FQNNGV. The CDR3 sequence is 14 residues long. Trimming removed 5 bases at V and 5 bases at J, with 15 bases between. The CDR3 DNA reads as TGTGCCAGCAGCCGGGAGCCCAAGGAGACTGAAGCTTTCTTT. Amino acids: CASSREPKETEAFF.

The rearrangement links TRBV7-9 to TRBJ2-1; 9 bases line up with TRBD1. CDR1 and CDR2 (germline): SEHNR, FQNEAQ (reference sequence). V lost 4 bases and J lost 6; bases outside the gene matches: 10. This CDR3 has 16 residues. The CDR3, as DNA: TGTGCCAGCAGCTCAAGGACAGGGGTAACCACCAATGAGCAGTTCTTC. This encodes CASSSRTGVTTNEQFF.

V is TRBV28 and J is TRBJ2-2; D may correspond to TRBD1 or TRBD2 (6 bases each). This CDR3 comprises 15 residues. Germline assignment: CDR1 MDHEN and CDR2 SYDVKM. With 7 bases removed from V and 2 bases from J, the gap between germline ends came to 14 bases. CDR3 DNA: TGTGCCAGCACCCTGCGGGGACACAACACCGGGGAGCTGTTTTTT. Its protein is CASTLRGHNTGELFF.

V usage is TRBV7-9 and J usage is TRBJ2-7, with a possible D match to TRBD2 (5 bases). CDR1 is SEHNR, CDR2 FQNEAQ, per germline (reference sequence). Trimming cost V 5 bases and J 7 bases, with 12 bases left between them. This CDR3 is 12 amino acids long. The CDR3 sequence: CASSLLWEEQYF. CDR3 bases: TGTGCCAGCAGCCTCCTTTGGGAGGAGCAGTACTTC.

V usage is TRBV5-4 and J usage is TRBJ1-2, with 9 bases fitting TRBD1. V lost 4 bases, J lost 8 bases, and 9 bases stayed unmatched. Germline V gene lookup returns CDR1 SGHNT and CDR2 YYREEE (reference sequence). The CDR3 is 14 residues long. CDR3 bases: TGTGCCAGCAGCAGGGACAGGGCCCGGCCCGGCTACACCTTC. It codes for CASSRDRARPGYTF.

The J gene is TRBJ2-2, the V gene TRBV7-9, with D possibly called TRBD1 or TRBD2 (5 bases each). CDR3 length: 14 residues. V lost 5 bases, J lost 4 bases, and 11 bases lay in between. Germline CDR1 and CDR2: SEHNR and FQNEAQ (reference sequence). For the CDR3, the DNA is TGTGCCAGCAGCCCGGGGCCGTTCACCGGGGAGCTGTTTTTT. It yields the protein CASSPGPFTGELFF.

The rearrangement links TRBV4-1 to TRBJ2-1, with 7 bases matching TRBD2. CDR1 is MGHRA, CDR2 YSYEKL, per germline. The CDR3 is 15 residues long. J was trimmed by 5 bases and V by 4 bases; bases with no gene match: 8. This CDR3 is CASSPRGGANNEQFF. CDR3 DNA: TGCGCCAGCAGCCCGCGGGGAGGGGCTAACAATGAGCAGTTCTTC.

This clone has just one count. The CDR3 sequence: CASSPPGRIPYEQYF. Here the CDR3 DNA reads TGCGCCAGCAGCCCCCCGGGACGGATTCCCTACGAGCAGTACTTC. V and J are TRBV4-1 and TRBJ2-7; possibly TRBD1 or TRBD2 for D (5 bases each). The germline V and J ends were trimmed by 4 bases and 2 bases, with 15 bases remaining between them. Germline V gene lookup returns CDR1 MGHRA and CDR2 YSYEKL. This CDR3 is built from 15 residues.

This sequence joins TRBV9 and TRBJ1-2, with TRBD1 matching 8 bases. V was pared by 4 bases and J by 7 bases, with 6 bases of the junction left unmatched. The CDR3 runs 13 residues. CDR1 is SGDLS, CDR2 YYNGEE, per germline. The CDR3 coding sequence is TGTGCCAGCAGCCCGGGACAGGAAGCTGGCTACACCTTC. Its translation is CASSPGQEAGYTF.

The chain uses TRBV10-3 and TRBJ1-2; 8 bases are shared with TRBD1. This CDR3 is 14 amino acids long. V shed 3 bases, J shed 6 bases, and the junction held 6 bases outside the gene matches. Germline values: CDR1 ENHRY, CDR2 SYGVKD. The CDR3 region is CAISEPGQGNGYTF. The CDR3 bases are TGTGCCATCAGTGAACCTGGACAGGGCAATGGCTACACCTTC.

V and J are TRBV4-3 and TRBJ1-2; 7 bases are a match to TRBD1. CDR3 size: 15 residues. V dropped 5 bases and J dropped 0; count of bases not matched to a gene: 6. Germline-derived CDR1 and CDR2 are LGHNA and YSLEER. This CDR3 reads CASSAGTVSNYGYTF. As DNA, the CDR3 is TGCGCCAGCAGCGCCGGGACAGTCTCTAACTATGGCTACACCTTC.

The chain has TRBV4-1 and TRBJ2-2; 7 bases line up with TRBD2. CDR1 is MGHRA, CDR2 YSYEKL, per germline. The CDR3 has 15 residues. V was clipped by 7 bases and J by 2 bases; unmatched bases: 7. CDR3 nucleotide sequence: TGCGCCAGCACCGAACGGGGGGATAACACCGGGGAGCTGTTTTTT. This codes for CASTERGDNTGELFF.

The J gene is TRBJ2-7, the V gene TRBV7-2; weak D call: TRBD2 (5 bases). Germline CDR1 reads SGHTA; CDR2 reads FQGNSA. There are 15 residues in the CDR3. The germline V and J ends were trimmed by 8 bases and 2 bases, with 19 bases remaining between them. The CDR3 loop reads CASCPPGEATYEQYF. CDR3 DNA sequence: TGTGCCAGCTGCCCCCCCGGGGAAGCAACCTACGAGCAGTACTTC.

The chain carries TRBV11-2 and TRBJ2-1, with a weak D call TRBD2 (6 bases). V was clipped by 0 bases and J by 15 bases, with 15 bases between them. Germline CDR1 is SGHAT and CDR2 is FQNNGV. The CDR3 extends over 13 amino acids. The CDR3: CASSLDPEGEGFF. The CDR3 DNA is TGTGCCAGCAGCTTAGATCCGGAGGGAGAGGGGTTCTTC.